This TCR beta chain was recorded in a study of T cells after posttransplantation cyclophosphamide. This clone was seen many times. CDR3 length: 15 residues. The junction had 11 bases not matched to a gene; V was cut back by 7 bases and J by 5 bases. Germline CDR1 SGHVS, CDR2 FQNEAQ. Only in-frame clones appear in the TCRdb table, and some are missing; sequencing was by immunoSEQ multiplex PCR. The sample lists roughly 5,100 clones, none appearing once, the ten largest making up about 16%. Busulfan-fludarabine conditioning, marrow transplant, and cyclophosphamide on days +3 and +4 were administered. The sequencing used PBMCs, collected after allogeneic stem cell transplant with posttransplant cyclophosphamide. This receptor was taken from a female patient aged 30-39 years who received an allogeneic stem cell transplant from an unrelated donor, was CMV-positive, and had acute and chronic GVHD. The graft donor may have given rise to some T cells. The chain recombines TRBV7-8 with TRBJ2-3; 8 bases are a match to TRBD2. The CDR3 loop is CASTPGAGALDTQYF. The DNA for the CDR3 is TGTGCCAGCACACCCGGAGCGGGAGCATTAGATACGCAGTATTTT.